Sequencing of this T cell receptor beta chain was carried out in a study of Ad26.COV2.S vaccination and SARS-CoV-2 variants. Study overall: Participants got Ad26.COV2.S intramuscularly, once or twice 56 days apart.

The study's findings and limits: Breadth, reportedly substantial, characterized the spike-specific CD8+ and CD4+ T cell responses after vaccination. Measurements of TCR breadth and depth may have given underestimates of the total T cell responses.

In the case of this clone: Its antigen is unidentified.

Sample treatment: about 20 received Ad26.COV2.S at low or high dose, single or two shots; 5 received placebo; per-sample allocation not given. Sampling took place 63 days after the first vaccine or placebo injection. CDR1 and CDR2 (germline): MGHRA, YSYEKL. V was clipped by 1 base and J by 2 bases; unmatched bases: 5. The CDR3 runs 16 residues. Assay used: immunoSEQ multiplex PCR; TCRdb lists only in-frame clones, some missing. The sample holds 350,000 to 500,000 clones, roughly 88% seen once. This specimen was peripheral blood, taken in a trial of Ad26.COV2.S vaccine versus placebo. The TCR comes from a person between 18 and 59 years old who received the Ad26.COV2.S COVID-19 vaccine or a placebo. The genes are TRBV4-1 and TRBJ2-5; 9 bases are shared with TRBD2. This CDR3 reads CASSQVQRGVQETQYF. CDR3 coding DNA: TGCGCCAGCAGCCAAGTCCAGCGGGGGGTTCAAGAGACCCAGTACTTC.